What follows are 20 T cell receptor beta chains derived from one specimen sequenced in a study of OX40 agonist ivuxolimab in advanced cancers. The table came from immunoSEQ multiplex PCR; TCRdb's copy has only in-frame clones and leaves some out. The table includes 90,000 to 100,000 clones, around 88% detected once. Sequences were derived from CD4+ or CD8+ T cells sorted from blood, sampled in a trial of the OX40 agonist ivuxolimab. Receptors originate from an adult with an advanced solid tumor such as melanoma, head and neck, liver or kidney cancer.

The chain combines TRBV14 with TRBJ2-5; D not certain. CDR1 is SGHDN, CDR2 FVKESK, per germline. Deletions cut 0 bases from V and 7 bases from J, with 6 bases between. This CDR3 spans 12 amino acids. The CDR3 spells CASSQDQLTQYF. CDR3 coding DNA: TGTGCCAGCAGCCAAGATCAACTGACCCAGTACTTC.

The chain joins TRBV7-9 to TRBJ1-5; D unclear. Germline V gene lookup returns CDR1 SEHNR and CDR2 FQNEAQ (reference sequence). V lost 4 bases and J lost 5, with 15 bases in between. The CDR3 spans 15 residues. CDR3 DNA: TGTGCCAGCAGCTCCTCAAATATAGGGTATCAGCCCCAGCATTTT. As protein: CASSSSNIGYQPQHF.

V is TRBV7-2 and J is TRBJ1-1; the D is unclear. Trimming shortened V by 5 bases and J by 0 bases, and 7 bases separated the two germline ends. The CDR3 is 13 residues long. Germline CDR1 reads SGHTA; CDR2 reads FQGNSA. The CDR3 sequence is CASSAMVNTEAFF. The CDR3 nucleotides read TGTGCCAGCAGCGCTATGGTGAACACTGAAGCTTTCTTT.

The rearrangement links TRBV6-6 to TRBJ2-3; D unclear. The V end was cut by 2 bases, the J end by 3 bases, with 6 bases between. The CDR3 runs to 13 residues. Germline V gene sequence: CDR1 MNHNY, CDR2 SVGAGI (reference sequence). The CDR3 sequence: CASSYMGTDTQYF. The DNA of the CDR3 is TGTGCCAGCAGTTACATGGGAACAGATACGCAGTATTTT.

The rearrangement links TRBV5-1 to TRBJ2-1, with D perhaps TRBD2 (6 bases). Looked up from germline, CDR1 is SGHRS and CDR2 is YFSETQ. CDR3 length: 17 residues. The ends were cut back, 4 bases at V and 4 bases at J, with 21 bases in the middle. The CDR3 loop reads CASSGNLGGPDYNEQFF. The DNA of the CDR3 is TGCGCCAGCAGCGGCAATCTGGGGGGACCCGATTACAATGAGCAGTTCTTC.

J is TRBJ1-3 and V is TRBV11-2; TRBD1 might be the D (5 bases). Germline assignment: CDR1 SGHAT and CDR2 FQNNGV. Deletions cut 0 bases from V and 0 bases from J, with 9 bases between. The CDR3 loop spans 16 amino acids. CDR3 sequence: CASSLDRAHSGNTIYF. Written as DNA, the CDR3 is TGTGCCAGCAGCTTAGACAGGGCCCACTCTGGAAACACCATATATTTT.

J is TRBJ2-2 and V is TRBV6-5, with 11 bases that match TRBD1. The CDR3 is 14 residues long. In germline, CDR1 is MNHEY, CDR2 SVGAGI. The junction had 3 bases not matched to a gene; V was cut back by 5 bases and J by 7 bases. The CDR3 spells CASSGTGGVGELFF. CDR3 nucleotides: TGTGCCAGCAGTGGGACAGGGGGGGTCGGGGAGCTGTTTTTT.

The V gene is TRBV19, the J gene TRBJ1-1; 8 nucleotides align to TRBD1. The CDR3 extends over 14 amino acids. CDR1 is LNHDA and CDR2 is SQIVND in the germline V gene (reference sequence). V lost 6 bases to trimming and J lost 7 bases; unmatched junction nucleotides: 10. The CDR3 loop is CASSRTGNNYEAFF. Written as DNA, the CDR3 is TGTGCCAGTAGCCGGACAGGGAATAATTATGAAGCTTTCTTT.

The chain employs TRBV29-1 and TRBJ1-1, with 9 bases fitting TRBD1. This CDR3 comprises 13 residues. The V segment lost 7 bases and the J segment 0 bases; nucleotides outside the gene matches: 3. Germline V gene lookup returns CDR1 SQVTM and CDR2 ANQGSEA. CDR3 protein: CSGWTGVNTEAFF. Here the CDR3 DNA reads TGCAGCGGGTGGACAGGGGTGAACACTGAAGCTTTCTTT.

The rearrangement joins TRBV4-2 to TRBJ2-7; 8 nucleotides match TRBD1. The V gene end was trimmed by 3 bases and the J gene end by 0 bases; junction bases not matched to a gene: 4. The CDR3 spans 15 residues. Germline assignment: CDR1 LGHNA and CDR2 YNFKEQ. The CDR3 DNA reads TGTGCCAGCAGCCATACGACAGGGGCCTCCTACGAGCAGTACTTC. It yields the protein CASSHTTGASYEQYF.

The rearrangement joins TRBV28 to TRBJ2-1; possible D gene TRBD1, 6 bases. Per the germline V gene, CDR1 is MDHEN and CDR2 is SYDVKM. The CDR3 length is 19 residues. Between the trimmed V and J ends, which lost 6 bases and 6 bases, there was a span of 30 bases. The CDR3 bases are TGTGCCAGCAGCCCTCCCCGAGCCCCCGGCCCTAGAGGGGGCAATGAGCAGTTCTTC. Residues: CASSPPRAPGPRGGNEQFF.

The chain joins TRBV11-3 to TRBJ2-6; the match to TRBD2 covers 8 bases. The CDR3 extends over 17 amino acids. In germline, CDR1 is SGHNT, CDR2 YENEEA. The junction had 8 bases not matched to a gene; V was cut back by 5 bases and J by 2 bases. CDR3: CASSPPRGGAGANVLTF. The CDR3 coding sequence is TGTGCCAGCAGCCCCCCTCGGGGGGGGGCTGGGGCCAACGTCCTGACTTTC. Looking up the rest from reference TRBV11-3 and TRBJ2-6 gives the full variable domain: EAGVVQSPRYKIIEKKQPVAFWCNPISGHNTLYWYLQNLGQGPELLIRYENEEAVDDSQLPKDRFSAERLKGVDSTLKIQPAELGDSAVYLCASSPPRGGAGANVLTFGAGSRLTVL.

This clone was seen just once. The V call is TRBV5-1, the J call TRBJ1-1; tentatively, D is TRBD1 (6 bases). This CDR3 region has 13 residues. Germline CDR1 reads SGHRS; CDR2 reads YFSETQ. Between the trimmed V and J ends, which lost 8 bases and 0 bases, there was a span of 11 bases. The CDR3 loop reads CASNRDMNTEAFF. As DNA, the CDR3 is TGCGCCAGTAACAGGGACATGAACACTGAAGCTTTCTTT.

This clone was counted between two and nine times. The rearrangement joins TRBV11-2 to TRBJ2-7; 9 bases fit TRBD1. Unmatched junction bases numbered 7, after V lost 3 bases and J lost 1 base. The CDR3 is 16 amino acids. CDR1 is SGHAT and CDR2 is FQNNGV in the germline V gene. CDR3 residues: CASSLGRDRESYEQYF. In nucleotides, the CDR3 is TGTGCCAGCAGCTTGGGGAGGGACAGGGAATCCTACGAGCAGTACTTC.

The rearrangement joins TRBV10-3 to TRBJ2-5; D not resolved. Per the germline V gene, CDR1 is ENHRY and CDR2 is SYGVKD. This CDR3 is built from 13 residues. The V gene lost 2 bases and the J gene lost 4 bases, with 8 bases spanning the gap. The CDR3 sequence is CAISEGNRETQYF. The CDR3 DNA follows: TGTGCCATCAGTGAGGGGAATCGAGAGACCCAGTACTTC.

The chain employs TRBV2 and TRBJ2-7, with TRBD1 matching 12 bases. This CDR3 is built from 16 residues. Trimming took 4 bases from V and 7 from J; bases not matched to a gene: 11. In germline, CDR1 is SNHLY, CDR2 FYNNEI. Here the CDR3 reads CASSVGPGQGAGEQYF. The CDR3 DNA sequence: TGTGCCAGCAGTGTGGGGCCGGGACAGGGGGCAGGAGAGCAGTACTTC.

The rearrangement joins TRBV7-8 to TRBJ1-3; 8 nucleotides align to TRBD1. CDR3 length equals 15 residues. CDR1 and CDR2 (germline): SGHVS, FQNEAQ. J was trimmed by 3 bases and V by 4 bases; bases with no gene match: 5. CDR3 DNA: TGTGCCAGCAGCTCCCAGGGGGCTCGTGGAAACACCATATATTTT. It encodes CASSSQGARGNTIYF.

This clone has only one observation. The rearrangement uses TRBV6-5 and TRBJ2-2; TRBD1 agrees at 7 bases. Per the germline V gene, CDR1 is MNHEY and CDR2 is SVGAGI. After removal of 7 bases from V and 3 bases from J, the junction contained 5 bases not matched to a gene. The CDR3 covers 14 residues. The chain's CDR3 is CASTNRGDTGELFF. The CDR3, as DNA: TGTGCCAGCACCAACAGGGGCGACACCGGGGAGCTGTTTTTT.

The chain uses TRBV5-6 and TRBJ2-3, with D perhaps TRBD2 (6 bases). Germline V lookup: CDR1 SGHDT, CDR2 YYEEEE. This CDR3 is 14 amino acids long. Trimming took off 0 bases at V and 3 bases at J, with 8 bases between the two ends. Written as DNA, the CDR3 is TGTGCCAGCAGCTTGGCGGCGGGAACAGATACGCAGTATTTT. The encoded protein is CASSLAAGTDTQYF.

This chain connects TRBV18 to TRBJ2-5; perhaps D is TRBD1 or TRBD2 (6 bases each). This CDR3 is built from 16 residues. V gave up 6 bases and J gave up 1 base, with 18 bases separating them. Germline V gene lookup returns CDR1 KGHSH and CDR2 LQKENI. The CDR3 DNA is TGTGCCAGCTCGACTAGTGGGGGCGGCGCCCAAGAGACCCAGTACTTC. This encodes CASSTSGGGAQETQYF. Combining the CDR3 with reference TRBV18 and TRBJ2-5 gives the whole variable domain NAGVMQNPRHLVRRRGQEARLRCSPMKGHSHVYWYRQLPEEGLKFMVYLQKENIIDESGMPKERFSAEFPKEGPSILRIQQVVRGDSAAYFCASSTSGGGAQETQYFGPGTRLLVL.